The clone carrying this T cell receptor beta chain was picked up a small number of times. The antigen remains unidentified. Other nucleotide sequences from this sample produce the same CDR3. The data originate from a study of T cell responses to AZD1222 COVID-19 vaccine. Assay used: immunoSEQ multiplex PCR; TCRdb lists only in-frame clones, some missing. This sample has about 84,000 clones; roughly nine tenths occur once, and the top ten carry roughly 1.6%. This CDR3 has 13 amino acids. With 0 bases removed from V and 5 bases from J, the gap between germline ends came to 8 bases. Germline CDR1 is SGHDT and CDR2 is YYEEEE. General observations from the study: Across spike, vaccine-associated CD4 TCRs were found, dominant at 160-218 and 743-854.

The sample in question was peripheral blood, obtained on day 0 of AZD1222 vaccination. This receptor was identified in an adult in good health. This chain links TRBV5-6 with TRBJ1-1; unclear D gene. CDR3 sequence: CASSLVEGTEAFF. In DNA, the CDR3 is TGTGCCAGCAGCTTGGTTGAGGGTACTGAAGCTTTCTTT. The entire variable domain, with the rest obtained from reference TRBV5-6 and TRBJ1-1, is as follows: DAGVTQSPTHLIKTRGQQVTLRCSPKSGHDTVSWYQQALGQGPQFIFQYYEEEERQRGNFPDRFSGHQFPNYSSELNVNALLLGDSALYLCASSLVEGTEAFFGQGTRLTVV.